The clone carrying this TCR beta chain was seen only a few times. The target antigen is unknown. Extractions gave at least 5.5 micrograms of total RNA per sample. These data come from a study of blood T cells in healthy people across ages. The V and J ends lost 0 bases and 2 bases respectively, with 10 bases between them. The germline V gene has CDR1 SNHLY and CDR2 FYNNEI. This CDR3 contains 15 residues. Study outcomes and limitations: Naive and antigen-experienced cells could not be conclusively compared, given unsorted PBMCs.

A second roughly 6 to 12 cycle PCR used barcoded and J-beta primers. Researchers report that each sample yielded at least 3 million CDR3-containing paired-end reads. One entry per CDR3 protein, called by TCRdb with MiXCR from the 5' RACE reads. The sample holds 800,000 to 950,000 distinct CDR3 sequences; 36% are singletons and the top ten take approximately 12%. The sequenced sample was blood. This receptor was taken from a man in his late teens or twenties in good health. The chain employs TRBV2 and TRBJ1-2; D unclear. The CDR3 bases are TGTGCCAGCAGTGAAGCGTTTTGGAGAAACTATGGCTACACCTTC. Protein sequence: CASSEAFWRNYGYTF.